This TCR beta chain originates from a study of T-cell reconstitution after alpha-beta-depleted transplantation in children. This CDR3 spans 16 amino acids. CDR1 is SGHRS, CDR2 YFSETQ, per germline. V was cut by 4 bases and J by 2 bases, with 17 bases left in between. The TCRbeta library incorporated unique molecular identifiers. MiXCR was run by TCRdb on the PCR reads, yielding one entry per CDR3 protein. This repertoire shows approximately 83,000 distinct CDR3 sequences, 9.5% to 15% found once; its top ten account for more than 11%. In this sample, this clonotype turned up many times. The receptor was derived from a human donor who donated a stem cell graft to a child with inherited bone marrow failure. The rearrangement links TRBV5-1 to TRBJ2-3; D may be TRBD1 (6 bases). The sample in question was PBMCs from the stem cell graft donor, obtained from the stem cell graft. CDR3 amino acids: CASSTGQFAYTDTQYF. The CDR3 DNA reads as TGCGCCAGCAGCACCGGACAGTTTGCCTACACAGATACGCAGTATTTT.